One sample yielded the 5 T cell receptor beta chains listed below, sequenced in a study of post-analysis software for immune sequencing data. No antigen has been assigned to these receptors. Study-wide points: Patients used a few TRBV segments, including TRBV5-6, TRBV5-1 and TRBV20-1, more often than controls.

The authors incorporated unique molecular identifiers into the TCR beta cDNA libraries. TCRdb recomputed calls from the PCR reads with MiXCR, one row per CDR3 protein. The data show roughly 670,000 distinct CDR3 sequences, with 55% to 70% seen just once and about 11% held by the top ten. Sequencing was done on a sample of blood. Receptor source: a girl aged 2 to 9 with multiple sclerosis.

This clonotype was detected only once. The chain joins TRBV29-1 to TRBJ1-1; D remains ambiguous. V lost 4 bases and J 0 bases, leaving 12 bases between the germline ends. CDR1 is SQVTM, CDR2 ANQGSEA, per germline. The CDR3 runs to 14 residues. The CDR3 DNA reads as TGCAGCGTTGCCGTACTGCTGATGAACACTGAAGCTTTCTTT. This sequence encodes CSVAVLLMNTEAFF. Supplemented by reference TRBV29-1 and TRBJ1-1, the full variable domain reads SAVISQKPSRDICQRGTSLTIQCQVDSQVTMMFWYRQQPGQSLTLIATANQGSEATYESGFVIDKFPISRPNLTFSTLTVSNMSPEDSSIYLCSVAVLLMNTEAFFGQGTRLTVV.

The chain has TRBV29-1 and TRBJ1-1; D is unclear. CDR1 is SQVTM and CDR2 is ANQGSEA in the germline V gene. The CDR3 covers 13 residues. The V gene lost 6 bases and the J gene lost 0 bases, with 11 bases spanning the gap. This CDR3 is CSVLGHLNTEAFF. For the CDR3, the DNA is TGCAGCGTCCTCGGCCATTTGAACACTGAAGCTTTCTTT.

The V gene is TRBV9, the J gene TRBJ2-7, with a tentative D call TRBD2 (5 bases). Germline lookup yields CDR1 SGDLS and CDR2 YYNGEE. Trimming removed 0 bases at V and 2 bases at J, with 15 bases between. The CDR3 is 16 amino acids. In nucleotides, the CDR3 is TGTGCCAGCAGCGTAGGAGGAGGCACGGGCGCCTACGAGCAGTACTTC. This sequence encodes CASSVGGGTGAYEQYF.

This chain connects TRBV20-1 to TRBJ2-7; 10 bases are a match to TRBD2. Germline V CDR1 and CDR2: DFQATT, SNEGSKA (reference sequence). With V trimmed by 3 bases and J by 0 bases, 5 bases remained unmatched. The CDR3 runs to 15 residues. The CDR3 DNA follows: TGCAGTGCTAGCCCCGGGACTAGCGCCTCCTACGAGCAGTACTTC. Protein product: CSASPGTSASYEQYF.

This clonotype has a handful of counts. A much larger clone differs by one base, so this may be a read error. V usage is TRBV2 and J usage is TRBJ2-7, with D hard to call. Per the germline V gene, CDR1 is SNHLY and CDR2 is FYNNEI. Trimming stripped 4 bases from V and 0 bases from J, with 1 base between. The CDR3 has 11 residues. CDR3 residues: CASSVSYEQYF. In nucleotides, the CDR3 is TGTGCCAGCAGTGTCTCCTACGAGCAGTACTTC.